This T cell receptor beta chain was documented in a study of technical replicates of blood from several donors. TCRdb's copy holds only in-frame clones and misses some; the assay was immunoSEQ multiplex PCR. This table holds some 49,000 clones, 80% to 95% found once. This CDR3 spans 17 amino acids. J lost 1 base, V lost 1 base, and 7 bases had no gene match. The germline V gene encodes CDR1 SGHTA and CDR2 FQGNSA. The source is a human donor in good health. Some clones in this sample may be carry-over from other donors' samples. The sample consisted of PBMCs. This chain links TRBV7-2 with TRBJ2-3; 8 nucleotides align to TRBD1. CDR3 amino acids: CASSLVGGTGGTDTQYF. CDR3 bases: TGTGCCAGCAGCTTAGTAGGAGGGACAGGAGGCACAGATACGCAGTATTTT.